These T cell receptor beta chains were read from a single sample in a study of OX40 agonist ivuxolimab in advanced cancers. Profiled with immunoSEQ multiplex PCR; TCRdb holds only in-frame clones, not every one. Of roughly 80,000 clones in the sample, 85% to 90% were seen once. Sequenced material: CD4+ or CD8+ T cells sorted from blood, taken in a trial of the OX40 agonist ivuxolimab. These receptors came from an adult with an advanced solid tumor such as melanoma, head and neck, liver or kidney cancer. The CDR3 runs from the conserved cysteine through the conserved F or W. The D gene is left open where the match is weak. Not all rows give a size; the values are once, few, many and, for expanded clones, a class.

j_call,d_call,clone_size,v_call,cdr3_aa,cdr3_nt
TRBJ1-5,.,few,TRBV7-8,CASSLRGGNQPQHF,TGTGCCAGCAGCCTGAGGGGGGGCAATCAGCCCCAGCATTTT
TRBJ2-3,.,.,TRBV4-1,CASSLLERLALADTQYF,TGCGCCAGCAGTCTCTTAGAGAGACTTGCCCTCGCAGATACGCAGTATTTT
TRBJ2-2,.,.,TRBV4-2,CASSQATGELFF,TGTGCCAGCAGCCAGGCTACCGGGGAGCTGTTTTTT
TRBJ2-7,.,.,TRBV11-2,CASSPEEGRNEQYF,TGTGCCAGCAGCCCAGAGGAGGGCAGGAACGAGCAGTACTTC
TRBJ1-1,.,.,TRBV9,CASSVATGITEAFF,TGTGCCAGCAGCGTTGCCACAGGGATCACTGAAGCTTTCTTT
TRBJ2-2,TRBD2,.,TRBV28,CASSPRGSGRAGELFF,TGTGCCAGCAGTCCCCGAGGTAGCGGGAGAGCCGGGGAGCTGTTTTTT
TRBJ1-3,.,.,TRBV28,CASTLGGQNSGNTIYF,TGTGCCAGCACCCTGGGGGGACAAAACTCTGGAAACACCATATATTTT
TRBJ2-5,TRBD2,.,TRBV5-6,CASSRRASGRQETQYF,TGTGCCAGCAGCCGGAGGGCTAGCGGGCGACAAGAGACCCAGTACTTC
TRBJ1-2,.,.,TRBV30,CAWSVLVGWGYTF,TGTGCCTGGAGTGTACTAGTAGGCTGGGGCTACACCTTC
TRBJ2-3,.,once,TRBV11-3,CASSSQGRGTGADTQYF,TGTGCCAGCAGCTCACAGGGAAGGGGAACGGGGGCAGATACGCAGTATTTT
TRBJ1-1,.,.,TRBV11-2,CASSSRVMGVDTEAFF,TGTGCCAGCAGCTCCAGGGTCATGGGCGTTGACACTGAAGCTTTCTTT
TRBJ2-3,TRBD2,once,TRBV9,CASSSPLGGSTDTQYF,TGTGCCAGCAGCTCCCCACTCGGGGGGAGCACAGATACGCAGTATTTT
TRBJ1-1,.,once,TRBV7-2,CASSLGREVLNTEAFF,TGTGCCAGCAGCTTAGGAAGGGAAGTATTGAACACTGAAGCTTTCTTT
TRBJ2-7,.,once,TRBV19,CASSMNRLLSYEQYF,TGTGCCAGTAGTATGAACCGGCTCCTGTCCTACGAGCAGTACTTC
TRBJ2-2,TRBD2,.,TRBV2,CASKAGGEYTGELFF,TGTGCCAGCAAGGCGGGGGGCGAGTACACCGGGGAGCTGTTTTTT
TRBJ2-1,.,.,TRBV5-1,CASSLLNNEQFF,TGCGCCAGCAGCTTGCTGAACAATGAGCAGTTCTTC
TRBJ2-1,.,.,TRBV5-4,CASSPGSEDEQFF,TGTGCCAGCAGCCCGGGATCCGAGGATGAGCAGTTCTTC
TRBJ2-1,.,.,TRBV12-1,CASSPNDRDLNNEQFF,TGTGCCAGCAGCCCAAATGACAGGGACTTAAACAATGAGCAGTTCTTC
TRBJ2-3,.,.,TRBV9,CASSVAALLTDTQYF,TGTGCCAGCAGCGTGGCGGCATTATTAACAGATACGCAGTATTTT
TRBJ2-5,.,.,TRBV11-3,CASSLGGQQETQYF,TGTGCCAGCAGCTTGGGGGGACAGCAAGAGACCCAGTACTTC
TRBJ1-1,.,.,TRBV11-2,CASSLNGGRTEAFF,TGTGCCAGCAGCTTAAACGGGGGTAGGACTGAAGCTTTCTTT
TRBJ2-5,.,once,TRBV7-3,CASSLAIRGGRRETQYF,TGTGCCAGCAGCTTAGCAATTAGAGGGGGGCGTCGAGAGACCCAGTACTTC
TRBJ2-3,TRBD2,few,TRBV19,CASSPGLAGADTQYF,TGTGCCAGTAGTCCGGGACTAGCGGGCGCAGATACGCAGTATTTT
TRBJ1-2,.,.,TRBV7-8,CASSLGVGGGYGYTF,TGTGCCAGCAGCTTAGGAGTTGGGGGTGGGTATGGCTACACCTTC
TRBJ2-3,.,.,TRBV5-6,CASSLRHTDTQYF,TGTGCCAGCAGCTTGAGGCACACAGATACGCAGTATTTT
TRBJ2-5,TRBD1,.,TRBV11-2,CASSPGQGGQYF,TGTGCCAGCAGCCCCGGACAGGGCGGCCAGTACTTC
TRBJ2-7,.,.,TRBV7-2,CASSPGSSSSYEQYF,TGTGCCAGCAGCCCCGGTTCTTCTAGTTCCTACGAGCAGTACTTC
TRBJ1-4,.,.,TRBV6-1,CASSGDGLTNEKLFF,TGTGCCAGCAGCGGGGATGGGTTGACGAATGAAAAACTGTTTTTT
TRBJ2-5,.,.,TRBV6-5,CASRRAETQYF,TGTGCCAGCAGACGAGCGGAGACCCAGTACTTC
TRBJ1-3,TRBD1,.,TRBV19,CASSPPQGASGNTIYF,TGTGCCAGTAGCCCTCCACAGGGGGCCTCTGGAAACACCATATATTTT
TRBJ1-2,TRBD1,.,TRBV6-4,CASSDSRGQSYGYTF,TGTGCCAGCAGTGACTCGAGGGGGCAGAGCTATGGCTACACCTTC
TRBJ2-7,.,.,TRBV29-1,CSVGELGAAYEQYF,TGCAGCGTTGGAGAATTGGGAGCGGCCTACGAGCAGTACTTC
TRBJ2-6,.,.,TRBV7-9,CASSLTNVLTF,TGTGCCAGCAGCTTAACCAACGTCCTGACTTTC
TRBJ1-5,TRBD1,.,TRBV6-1,CAAAAYVTGIQPQHF,TGTGCCGCAGCCGCATACGTGACAGGGATACAGCCCCAGCATTTT
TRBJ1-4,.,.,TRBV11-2,CASSPGASTNEKLFF,TGTGCCAGCAGCCCGGGGGCTTCAACTAATGAAAAACTGTTTTTT
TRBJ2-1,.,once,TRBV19,CASKGLFNEQFF,TGTGCCAGCAAGGGACTTTTCAATGAGCAGTTCTTC
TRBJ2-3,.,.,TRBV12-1,CASSLAAGQRKTDTQYF,TGTGCCAGCAGCTTGGCGGCGGGACAGAGAAAAACAGATACGCAGTATTTT
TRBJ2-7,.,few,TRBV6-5,CASSYRFAGLDEQYF,TGTGCCAGCAGTTATAGGTTCGCAGGGTTGGACGAGCAGTACTTC
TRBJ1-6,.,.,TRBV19,CASSPHNSPLHF,TGTGCCAGTAGTCCTCATAATTCACCCCTCCACTTT
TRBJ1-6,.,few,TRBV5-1,CASSLEASYSPLHF,TGCGCCAGCAGCTTGGAGGCCAGCTATTCACCCCTCCACTTT
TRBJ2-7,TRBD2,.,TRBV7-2,CASSRRLAGTYEQYF,TGTGCCAGCAGCCGACGCCTAGCGGGGACCTACGAGCAGTACTTC
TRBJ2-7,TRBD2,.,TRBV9,CASSVRPGGRDEQYF,TGTGCCAGCAGCGTACGCCCGGGGGGAAGAGACGAGCAGTACTTC
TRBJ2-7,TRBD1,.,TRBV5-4,CASSSDGRDRGRNEQYF,TGTGCCAGCAGCTCGGATGGGAGAGACAGGGGGCGCAACGAGCAGTACTTC
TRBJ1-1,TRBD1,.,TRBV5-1,CASSPDRVNTEAFF,TGCGCCAGCAGCCCGGACAGGGTGAACACTGAAGCTTTCTTT
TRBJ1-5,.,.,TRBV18,CASSLDPRQPQHF,TGTGCCAGCTCCCTGGACCCTAGGCAGCCCCAGCATTTT
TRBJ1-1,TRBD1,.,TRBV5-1,CASSLGVTGLGTEAFF,TGCGCCAGCAGCTTGGGAGTGACAGGGTTGGGCACTGAAGCTTTCTTT
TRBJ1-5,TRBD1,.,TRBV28,CASSLGRQGAYQPQHF,TGTGCCAGCAGTTTGGGTCGACAGGGGGCATATCAGCCCCAGCATTTT
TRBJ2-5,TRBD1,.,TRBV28,CASSSRTGSETQYF,TGTGCCAGCAGTTCCCGGACAGGGTCCGAGACCCAGTACTTC
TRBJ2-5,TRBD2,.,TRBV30,CAWSVLVAGGQETQYF,TGTGCCTGGAGTGTATTGGTAGCGGGAGGACAAGAGACCCAGTACTTC
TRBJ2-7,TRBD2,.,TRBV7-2,CASSFGLAGGLGEQYF,TGTGCCAGCAGCTTCGGGCTAGCGGGAGGGTTGGGAGAGCAGTACTTC
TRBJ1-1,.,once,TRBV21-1,CASSTTRTGVLMNTEAFF,TGTGCCAGCAGCACCACTAGGACAGGGGTATTGATGAACACTGAAGCTTTCTTT
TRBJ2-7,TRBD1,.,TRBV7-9,CASSLVGQGEQYF,TGTGCCAGCAGCTTAGTAGGACAGGGCGAGCAGTACTTC
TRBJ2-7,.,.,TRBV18,CASSPLGSIRSYEQYF,TGTGCCAGCTCACCACTGGGGTCGATAAGGTCCTACGAGCAGTACTTC
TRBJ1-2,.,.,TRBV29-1,CSVWDGGNYGYTF,TGCAGCGTTTGGGACGGAGGGAACTATGGCTACACCTTC
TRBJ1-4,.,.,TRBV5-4,CASSLPGDEKLFF,TGTGCCAGCAGCTTGCCAGGGGATGAAAAACTGTTTTTT
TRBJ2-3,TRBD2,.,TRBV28,CASSLFGTSGTDTQYF,TGTGCCAGCAGTTTATTCGGGACTAGCGGCACAGATACGCAGTATTTT